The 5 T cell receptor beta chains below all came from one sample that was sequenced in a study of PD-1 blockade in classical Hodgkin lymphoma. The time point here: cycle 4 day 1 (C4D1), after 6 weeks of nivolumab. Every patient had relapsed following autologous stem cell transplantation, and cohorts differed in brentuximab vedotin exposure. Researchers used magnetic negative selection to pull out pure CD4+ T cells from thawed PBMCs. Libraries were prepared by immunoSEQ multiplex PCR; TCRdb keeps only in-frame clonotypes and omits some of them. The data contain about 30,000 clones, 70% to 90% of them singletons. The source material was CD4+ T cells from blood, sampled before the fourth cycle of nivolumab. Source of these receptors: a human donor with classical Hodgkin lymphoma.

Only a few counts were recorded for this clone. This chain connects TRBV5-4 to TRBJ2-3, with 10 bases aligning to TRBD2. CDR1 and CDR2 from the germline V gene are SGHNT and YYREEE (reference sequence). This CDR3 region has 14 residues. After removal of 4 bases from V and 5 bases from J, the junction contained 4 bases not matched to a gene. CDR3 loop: CASSRRTSGDTQYF. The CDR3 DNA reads TGTGCCAGCAGCCGACGGACTAGCGGAGATACGCAGTATTTT.

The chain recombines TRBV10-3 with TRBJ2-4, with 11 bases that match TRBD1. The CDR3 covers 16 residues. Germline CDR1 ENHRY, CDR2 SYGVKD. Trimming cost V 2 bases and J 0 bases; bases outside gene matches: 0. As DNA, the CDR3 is TGTGCCATCAGTGAGGGACAGGGGGCAGCCAAAAACATTCAGTACTTC. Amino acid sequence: CAISEGQGAAKNIQYF.

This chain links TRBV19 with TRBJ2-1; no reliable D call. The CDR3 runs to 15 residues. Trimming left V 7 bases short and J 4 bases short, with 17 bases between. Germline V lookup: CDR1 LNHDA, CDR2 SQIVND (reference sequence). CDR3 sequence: CASTLGLTHYNEQFF. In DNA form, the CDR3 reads TGTGCCAGTACCCTGGGCCTCACACATTACAATGAGCAGTTCTTC.

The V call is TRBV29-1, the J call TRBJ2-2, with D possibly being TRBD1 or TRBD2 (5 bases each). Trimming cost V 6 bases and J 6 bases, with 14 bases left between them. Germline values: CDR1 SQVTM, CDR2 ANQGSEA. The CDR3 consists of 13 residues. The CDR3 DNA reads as TGCAGCGTCGCGATGAGGGGAGCCGGGGAGCTGTTTTTT. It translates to CSVAMRGAGELFF.

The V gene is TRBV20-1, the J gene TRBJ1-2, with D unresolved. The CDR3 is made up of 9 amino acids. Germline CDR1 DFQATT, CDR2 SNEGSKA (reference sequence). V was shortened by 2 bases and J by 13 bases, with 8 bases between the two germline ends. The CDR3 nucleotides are TGCAGTGCTAGAAGCCTTGGCACCTTC. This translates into CSARSLGTF.